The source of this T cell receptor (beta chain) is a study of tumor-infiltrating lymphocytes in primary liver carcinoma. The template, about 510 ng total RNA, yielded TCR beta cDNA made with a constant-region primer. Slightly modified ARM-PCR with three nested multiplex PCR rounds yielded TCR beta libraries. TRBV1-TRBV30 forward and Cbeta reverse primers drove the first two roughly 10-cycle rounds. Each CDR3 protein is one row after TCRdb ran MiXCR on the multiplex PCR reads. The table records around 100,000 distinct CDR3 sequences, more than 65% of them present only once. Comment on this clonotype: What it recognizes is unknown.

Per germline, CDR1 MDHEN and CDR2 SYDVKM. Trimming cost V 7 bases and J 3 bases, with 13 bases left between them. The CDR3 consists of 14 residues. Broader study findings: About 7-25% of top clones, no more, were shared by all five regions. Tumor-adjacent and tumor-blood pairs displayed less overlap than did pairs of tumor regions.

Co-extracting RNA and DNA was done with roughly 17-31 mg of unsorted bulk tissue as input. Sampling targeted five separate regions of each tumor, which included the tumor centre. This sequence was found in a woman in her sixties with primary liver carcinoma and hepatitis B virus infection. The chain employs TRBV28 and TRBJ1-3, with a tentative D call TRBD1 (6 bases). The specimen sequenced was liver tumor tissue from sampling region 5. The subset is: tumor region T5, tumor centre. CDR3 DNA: TGTGCCAGCAAGGACAGTAGCAATGGAAACACCATATATTTT. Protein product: CASKDSSNGNTIYF.